The 10 T cell receptor beta chains below were found in one sample sequenced in a study of Ad26.COV2.S vaccination and SARS-CoV-2 variants. Treatment reported: 15 to 20 received Ad26.COV2.S at low or high dose, single or two shots; several received placebo; per-sample allocation not given. After the first vaccine or placebo injection, samples were drawn on day 63. Clones were sequenced by immunoSEQ multiplex PCR, and TCRdb holds only the in-frame ones, with some missing. Of roughly 420,000 clones in the sample, roughly 89% were seen once. The starting material was peripheral blood, obtained in a trial of Ad26.COV2.S vaccine versus placebo. The receptors were sampled from a person aged 18-60 years who received the Ad26.COV2.S COVID-19 vaccine or a placebo.

This clone was seen a few times. The same CDR3 is also encoded by other DNA sequences in this sample. J is TRBJ1-5 and V is TRBV7-9; no clear D gene. The V end lost 6 bases, the J end lost 1 base, and 7 bases lay between the germline ends. The CDR3 has 13 amino acids. Germline assignment: CDR1 SEHNR and CDR2 FQNEAQ (reference sequence). CDR3 DNA sequence: TGTGCCAGCAGTGGGGAGAGCAATCAGCCCCAGCATTTT. Residues: CASSGESNQPQHF.

The V and J genes are TRBV9 and TRBJ1-6; TRBD1 matches at 7 bases. Trimming at V came to 2 bases and at J to 7 bases, leaving 6 bases not matched to a gene. Per germline, CDR1 SGDLS and CDR2 YYNGEE. CDR3 length: 15 amino acids. The chain's CDR3 is CASSVRDRVNSPLHF. DNA of the CDR3: TGTGCCAGCAGCGTGCGAGACAGGGTGAATTCACCCCTCCACTTT.

The V gene is TRBV27, the J gene TRBJ2-5; 8 bases line up with TRBD2. CDR1 is MNHEY, CDR2 SMNVEV, per germline (reference sequence). The CDR3 totals 16 residues. V was clipped by 8 bases and J by 4 bases; unmatched bases: 15. This CDR3 is CASGGRGLAGRETQYF. The CDR3 DNA is TGTGCCAGCGGGGGTCGGGGCCTAGCGGGCAGAGAGACCCAGTACTTC.

The gene calls are TRBV15 and TRBJ2-7; TRBD2 might be the D (6 bases). V was shortened by 0 bases and J by 5 bases, with 20 bases between the two germline ends. Germline values: CDR1 LNHNV, CDR2 YYDKDF (reference sequence). This CDR3 has 17 amino acids. The CDR3 nucleotides read TGTGCCACCAGCAGAGATTGGAGGGGTCTAACGGAGGACGAGCAGTACTTC. It is translated as CATSRDWRGLTEDEQYF. The full variable domain, rest sourced from reference TRBV15 and TRBJ2-7, is DAMVIQNPRYQVTQFGKPVTLSCSQTLNHNVMYWYQQKSSQAPKLLFHYYDKDFNNEADTPDNFQSRRPNTSFCFLDIRSPGLGDTAMYLCATSRDWRGLTEDEQYFGPGTRLTVT.

The gene calls are TRBV28 and TRBJ1-1; D is uncertain. Germline CDR1 MDHEN, CDR2 SYDVKM. V lost 3 bases and J 7 bases, leaving 18 bases between the germline ends. CDR3 length: 15 residues. DNA of the CDR3: TGTGCCAGCAGTTTCGGAGGGAGGGTGTTCAGTGAAGCTTTCTTT. The encoded protein is CASSFGGRVFSEAFF.

The chain joins TRBV9 to TRBJ2-3; D is perhaps TRBD1 (6 bases). The CDR3 has 16 amino acids. Deletions cut 2 bases from V and 2 bases from J, with 15 bases between. Germline V gene data show CDR1 as SGDLS and CDR2 as YYNGEE. The CDR3 loop reads CASSVLVRDNTDTQYF. The CDR3 DNA reads as TGTGCCAGCAGCGTTCTGGTACGGGACAACACAGATACGCAGTATTTT.

The rearrangement joins TRBV15 to TRBJ2-1; D remains ambiguous. From germline, CDR1 is LNHNV and CDR2 YYDKDF (reference sequence). Trimming removed 4 bases at V and 8 bases at J, with 18 bases between. CDR3 length: 15 amino acids. Here the CDR3 DNA reads TGTGCCACCAGCATCTCCCCCCGGGCTATGCATGAGCAGTTCTTC. Translating it yields CATSISPRAMHEQFF.

The CDR3 loop is CASSQSVAPPVGIRKVRGNTIYF. The CDR3 DNA is TGCGCCAGCAGTCAATCCGTGGCCCCGCCAGTAGGGATTCGCAAAGTACGAGGAAACACCATATATTTT. The chain carries TRBV23-1 and TRBJ1-3; no clear D gene. TRBV23-1 falls under the ORF class, with uncertain function. Trimming removed 0 bases at V and 4 bases at J, with 34 bases between. The CDR3 extends over 23 amino acids.

V usage is TRBV10-2 and J usage is TRBJ1-3, with D unclear. Germline-derived CDR1 and CDR2 are WSHSY and SAAADI. CDR3 size: 13 residues. V dropped 6 bases and J dropped 0 bases, with 6 bases sitting between them. This CDR3 is CASSQDSGNTIYF. The CDR3 DNA reads TGCGCCAGCAGCCAGGACTCTGGAAACACCATATATTTT.

A remark on this clone: Different DNA sequences within this sample yield the same CDR3. The V gene is TRBV27, the J gene TRBJ2-5; D not certain. V dropped 6 bases and J dropped 4 bases, with 9 bases sitting between them. The CDR3 covers 12 residues. Germline V gene data show CDR1 as MNHEY and CDR2 as SMNVEV (reference sequence). CDR3: CASSPLGETQYF. DNA of the CDR3: TGTGCCAGCAGCCCACTGGGAGAGACCCAGTACTTC.